A selection of T cell receptor beta chains follows, all from one sample in a study of CD8 T cells in ankylosing spondylitis. TCRdb analysed the 5' RACE reads with MiXCR anew, one entry per CDR3 protein. The sample lists about 840,000 distinct CDR3 sequences, about an eighth occurring once. The sample consisted of blood, either unsorted or a sorted T cell fraction (not recorded which). The receptors shown here come from a male donor with ankylosing spondylitis. CDR3s include the opening cysteine and the closing phenylalanine or tryptophan. Each record gives: J gene, V gene, D gene, clone size, CDR3 protein, CDR3 DNA. A D gene is named only where the DNA matches it firmly. A row's size may be missing; if present it is once, few, many or a size class.

j_call: TRBJ2-2; v_call: TRBV20-1; d_call: .; clone_size: few; cdr3_aa: CSALDSNTGELFF; cdr3_nt: TGCAGTGCTTTGGACTCCAACACCGGGGAGCTGTTTTTT
j_call: TRBJ2-1; v_call: TRBV30; d_call: .; clone_size: few; cdr3_aa: CAWSLDYNEQFF; cdr3_nt: TGTGCCTGGAGCCTGGACTACAATGAGCAGTTCTTC
j_call: TRBJ1-3; v_call: TRBV4-3; d_call: TRBD1; clone_size: .; cdr3_aa: CANSLRGQEGNTIYF; cdr3_nt: TGCGCCAACAGCCTAAGGGGGCAGGAAGGAAACACCATATATTTT
j_call: TRBJ1-2; v_call: TRBV3-1; d_call: .; clone_size: .; cdr3_aa: CASSQGLTPYYGYTF; cdr3_nt: TGTGCCAGCAGCCAAGGACTTACGCCTTACTATGGCTACACCTTC
j_call: TRBJ2-7; v_call: TRBV20-1; d_call: .; clone_size: .; cdr3_aa: CSARDGGVSSYEQYF; cdr3_nt: TGCAGTGCTAGAGATGGGGGAGTGAGCTCCTACGAGCAGTACTTC
j_call: TRBJ1-1; v_call: TRBV28; d_call: .; clone_size: few; cdr3_aa: CATSVYTEAFF; cdr3_nt: TGTGCCACCTCAGTTTACACTGAAGCTTTCTTT
j_call: TRBJ2-1; v_call: TRBV7-9; d_call: .; clone_size: .; cdr3_aa: CASIRTGTNEQFF; cdr3_nt: TGTGCCAGCATTCGAACGGGGACCAATGAGCAGTTCTTC
j_call: TRBJ2-3; v_call: TRBV4-2; d_call: TRBD2; clone_size: few; cdr3_aa: CASSQRWGTSAPSTDTQYF; cdr3_nt: TGTGCCAGCAGCCAAAGATGGGGGACTAGCGCCCCTAGCACAGATACGCAGTATTTT
j_call: TRBJ2-3; v_call: TRBV12-3/TRBV12-4; d_call: TRBD1; clone_size: many; cdr3_aa: CASSPRGHGTDTQYF; cdr3_nt: TGTGCCAGCAGCCCCAGGGGGCACGGCACAGATACGCAGTATTTT
j_call: TRBJ1-4; v_call: TRBV5-1; d_call: TRBD1; clone_size: few; cdr3_aa: CASRSGGLGEKLFF; cdr3_nt: TGCGCCAGCAGATCAGGGGGCTTAGGAGAAAAACTGTTTTTT